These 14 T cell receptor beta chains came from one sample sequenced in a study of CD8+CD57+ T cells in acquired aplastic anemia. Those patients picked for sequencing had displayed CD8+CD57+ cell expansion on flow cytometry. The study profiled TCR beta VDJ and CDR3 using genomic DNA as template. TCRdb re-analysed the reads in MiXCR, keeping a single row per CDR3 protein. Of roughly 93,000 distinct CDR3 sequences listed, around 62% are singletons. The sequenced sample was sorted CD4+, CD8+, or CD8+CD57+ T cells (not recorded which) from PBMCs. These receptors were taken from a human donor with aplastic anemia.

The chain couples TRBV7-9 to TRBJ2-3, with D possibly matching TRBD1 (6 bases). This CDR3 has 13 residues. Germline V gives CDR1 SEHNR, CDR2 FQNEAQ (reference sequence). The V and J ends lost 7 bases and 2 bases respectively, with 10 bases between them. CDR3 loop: CASNEGDTDTQYF. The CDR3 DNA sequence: TGTGCCAGCAACGAGGGGGACACAGATACGCAGTATTTT.

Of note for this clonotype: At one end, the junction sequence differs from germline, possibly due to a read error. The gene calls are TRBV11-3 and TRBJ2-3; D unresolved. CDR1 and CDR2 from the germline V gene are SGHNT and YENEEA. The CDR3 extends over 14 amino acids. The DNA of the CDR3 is TGCGCCAGCAGCTTAATGGGCAAAGGAGATACGCAGTATTTT. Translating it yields CASSLMGKGDTQYF.

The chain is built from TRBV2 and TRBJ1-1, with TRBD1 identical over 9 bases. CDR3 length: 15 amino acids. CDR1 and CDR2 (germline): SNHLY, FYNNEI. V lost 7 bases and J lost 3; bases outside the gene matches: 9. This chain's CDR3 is CASTGTGIGYTEAFF. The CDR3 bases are TGTGCCAGCACCGGGACAGGGATTGGGTACACTGAAGCTTTCTTT. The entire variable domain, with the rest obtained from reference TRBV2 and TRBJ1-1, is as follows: EPEVTQTPSHQVTQMGQEVILRCVPISNHLYFYWYRQILGQKVEFLVSFYNNEISEKSEIFDDQFSVERPDGSNFTLKIRSTKLEDSAMYFCASTGTGIGYTEAFFGQGTRLTVV.

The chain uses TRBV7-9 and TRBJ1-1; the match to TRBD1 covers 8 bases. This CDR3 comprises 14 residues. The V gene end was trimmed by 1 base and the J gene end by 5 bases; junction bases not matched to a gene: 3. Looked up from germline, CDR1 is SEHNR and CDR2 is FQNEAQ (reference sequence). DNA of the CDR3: TGTGCCAGCAGCTTAGGACAGGGGCTTACTGAAGCTTTCTTT. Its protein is CASSLGQGLTEAFF.

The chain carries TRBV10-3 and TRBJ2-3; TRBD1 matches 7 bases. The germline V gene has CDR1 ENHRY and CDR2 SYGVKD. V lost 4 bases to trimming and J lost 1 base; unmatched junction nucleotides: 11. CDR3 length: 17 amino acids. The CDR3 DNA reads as TGTGCCATCAGTGTCGGAGCGTCTGGGACAGGCACAGATACGCAGTATTTT. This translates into CAISVGASGTGTDTQYF.

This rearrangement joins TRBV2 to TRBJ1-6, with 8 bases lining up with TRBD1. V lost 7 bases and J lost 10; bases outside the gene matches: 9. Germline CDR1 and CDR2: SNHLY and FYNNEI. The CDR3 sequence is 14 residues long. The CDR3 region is CASTGTGPQSPLHF. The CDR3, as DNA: TGTGCCAGCACTGGGACAGGTCCCCAGTCACCCCTCCACTTT.

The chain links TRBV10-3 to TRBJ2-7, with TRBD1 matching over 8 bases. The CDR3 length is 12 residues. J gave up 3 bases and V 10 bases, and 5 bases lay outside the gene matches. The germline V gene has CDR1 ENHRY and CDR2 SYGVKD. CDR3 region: CATSGGGYEQYF. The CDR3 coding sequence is TGTGCCACCTCAGGGGGCGGCTACGAGCAGTACTTC.

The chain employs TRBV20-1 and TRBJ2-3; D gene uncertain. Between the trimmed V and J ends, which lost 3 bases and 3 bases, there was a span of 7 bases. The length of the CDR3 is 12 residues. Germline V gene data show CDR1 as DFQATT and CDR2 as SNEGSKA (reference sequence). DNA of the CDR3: TGCAGTGCTAGTAACCCGACAGATACGCAGTATTTT. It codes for CSASNPTDTQYF.

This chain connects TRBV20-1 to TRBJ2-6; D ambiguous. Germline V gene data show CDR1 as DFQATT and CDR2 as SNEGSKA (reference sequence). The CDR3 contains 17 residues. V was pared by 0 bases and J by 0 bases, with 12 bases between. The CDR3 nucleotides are TGCAGTGCTAGAGATCCCTCTTGGGGCTCTGGGGCCAACGTCCTGACTTTC. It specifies CSARDPSWGSGANVLTF.

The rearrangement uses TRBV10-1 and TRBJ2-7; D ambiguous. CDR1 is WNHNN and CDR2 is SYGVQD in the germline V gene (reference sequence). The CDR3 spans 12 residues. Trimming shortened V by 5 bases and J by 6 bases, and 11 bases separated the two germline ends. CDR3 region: CASSPGKGEQYF. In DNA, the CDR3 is TGCGCCAGCAGTCCTGGGAAGGGCGAGCAGTACTTC.

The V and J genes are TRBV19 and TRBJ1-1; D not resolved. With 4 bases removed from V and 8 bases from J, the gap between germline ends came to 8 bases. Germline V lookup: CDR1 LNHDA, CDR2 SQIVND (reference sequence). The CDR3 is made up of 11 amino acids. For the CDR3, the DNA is TGTGCCAGTAGTACTGTCGCAGAAGCTTTCTTT. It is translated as CASSTVAEAFF.

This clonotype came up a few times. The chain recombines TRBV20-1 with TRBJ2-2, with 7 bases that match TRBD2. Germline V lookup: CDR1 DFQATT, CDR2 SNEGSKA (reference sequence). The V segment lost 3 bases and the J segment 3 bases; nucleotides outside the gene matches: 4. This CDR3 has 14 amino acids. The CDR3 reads CSARSSGHTGELFF. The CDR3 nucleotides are TGCAGTGCTAGGTCTAGCGGACACACCGGGGAGCTGTTTTTT.

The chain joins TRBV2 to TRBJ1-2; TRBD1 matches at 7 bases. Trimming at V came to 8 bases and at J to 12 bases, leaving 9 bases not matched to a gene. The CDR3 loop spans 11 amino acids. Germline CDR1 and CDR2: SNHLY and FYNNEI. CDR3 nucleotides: TGTGCCAGCTTTAGACAGGGCCCAAACACCTTC. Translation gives CASFRQGPNTF.

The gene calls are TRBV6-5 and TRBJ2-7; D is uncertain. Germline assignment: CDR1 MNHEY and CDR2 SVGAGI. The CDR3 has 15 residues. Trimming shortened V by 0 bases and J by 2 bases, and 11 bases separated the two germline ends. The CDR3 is CASSYSGRSTYEQYF. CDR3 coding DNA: TGTGCCAGCAGTTACTCGGGTAGGTCCACCTACGAGCAGTACTTC.